The rows below give T cell receptor beta chains drawn from one sample of a study of T cell responses to AZD1222 COVID-19 vaccine. Some clones are missing from TCRdb's copy, which holds only in-frame ones; the method was immunoSEQ multiplex PCR. Of under 90,000 clones listed, roughly four fifths are singletons. Sequencing was performed on peripheral blood, taken 28 days after the second AZD1222 dose. The origin of the receptors is an adult who received the AZD1222 COVID-19 vaccine. CDR3s include the opening cysteine and the closing phenylalanine or tryptophan. A D gene is named only where the DNA matches it firmly. Clone size appears in some rows only: once, few, many, or a class for an expanded clone.

abundance	v_gene	d_gene	j_gene	CDR3nt	CDR3aa
.	TRBV7-2	.	TRBJ2-1	TGTGCCAGCAGCCAGGGACAACTCCACAATGAGCAGTTCTTC	CASSQGQLHNEQFF
few	TRBV28	TRBD1	TRBJ1-6	TGTGCCAGCAGTCCCAGGGGGGCGGATTCACCCCTCCACTTT	CASSPRGADSPLHF
few	TRBV4-3	TRBD2	TRBJ2-5	TGCGCCAGCAGCCAAGAAGCGCAGGGAGGGGAGACCCAGTACTTC	CASSQEAQGGETQYF
once	TRBV2	.	TRBJ1-6	TGTGCCAGCAGTCCAAGACCTCTGAGCTCCTATAATTCACCCCTCCACTTT	CASSPRPLSSYNSPLHF
.	TRBV28	TRBD2	TRBJ2-7	TGTGCCAGCAGTTCCAGGACTAGCGGATTGAGCTCCTACGAGCAGTACTTC	CASSSRTSGLSSYEQYF
.	TRBV5-6	TRBD1	TRBJ1-5	TGTGCCAGCAGCTTTGGCACAGGGGGCTCCATTCAGCCCCAGCATTTT	CASSFGTGGSIQPQHF
.	TRBV4-3	.	TRBJ2-6	TGCGCCAGCAGCCAACCCGGCCAGCAGGGCTCAGGGGCCAACGTCCTGACTTTC	CASSQPGQQGSGANVLTF
.	TRBV19	TRBD1	TRBJ1-5	TGTGCCAGTAGTAGCCTGGACAGGGGCAATCAGCCCCAGCATTTT	CASSSLDRGNQPQHF
once	TRBV2	TRBD1	TRBJ1-6	TGTGCCAGAAGGACAGGGAATTCACCCCTCCACTTT	CARRTGNSPLHF
.	TRBV19	.	TRBJ2-7	TGTGCCAGTAGTACCCTCATGGACAGTCAGTTACAGCAGTACTTC	CASSTLMDSQLQQYF
.	TRBV12-5	TRBD1	TRBJ1-4	TGTGCTAGTGGTTTGAGGACAGGTAGGGGGGATAATGAAAAACTGTTTTTT	CASGLRTGRGDNEKLFF
.	TRBV11-2	.	TRBJ2-1	TGTGCCAGCAGCCCAAGCGGCTCTCACAATGAGCAGTTCTTC	CASSPSGSHNEQFF
.	TRBV5-1	.	TRBJ2-6	TGCGCCAGCAGCTTGGGTGGTGGGCTCGGGGCCAACGTCCTGACTTTC	CASSLGGGLGANVLTF
many	TRBV6-2/TRBV6-3	TRBD1	TRBJ1-5	TGTGCCAGCAGTTACCGCAGGGGGGGCAATCAGCCCCAGCATTTT	CASSYRRGGNQPQHF
.	TRBV7-8	TRBD2	TRBJ2-1	TGTGCCAGCAGCTTCAGGACTAGCGGGAGCAATGAGCAGTTCTTC	CASSFRTSGSNEQFF
.	TRBV2	TRBD2	TRBJ2-7	TGTGCCGCCCTGACTAGCGGGACAACCTACGAGCAGTACTTC	CAALTSGTTYEQYF
.	TRBV4-3	.	TRBJ1-5	TGCGCCAGCAGCCAAGATAAGGATCAGCCCCAGCATTTT	CASSQDKDQPQHF
few	TRBV9	.	TRBJ1-6	TGTGCCAGCAGCCCTGGACAGAGCTCCTATAATTCACCCCTCCACTTT	CASSPGQSSYNSPLHF
.	TRBV24-1	TRBD1	TRBJ2-2	TGTGCCACCAGTGATGACAGGGGGAACACCGGGGAGCTGTTTTTT	CATSDDRGNTGELFF
once	TRBV27	TRBD1	TRBJ1-5	TGTGCCATGCCGACAGGGGCCAGCAATCAGCCCCAGCATTTT	CAMPTGASNQPQHF
.	TRBV27	.	TRBJ2-5	TGTGCCAGCAGTTTCTTGTACCAAGAGACCCAGTACTTC	CASSFLYQETQYF
few	TRBV29-1	.	TRBJ2-5	TGCAGCGTTGAAACAGGTCAAGAGACCCAGTACTTC	CSVETGQETQYF
.	TRBV6-2/TRBV6-3	TRBD2	TRBJ2-3	TGTGCCAGCAGTTACCCTCCTAGCGGTTTAGAGGATACGCAGTATTTT	CASSYPPSGLEDTQYF
.	TRBV9	TRBD1	TRBJ2-1	TGTGCCAGCAGCGTAGAGACAGGGCGCAATGAGCAGTTCTTC	CASSVETGRNEQFF
.	TRBV4-2	.	TRBJ2-7	TGTGCCAGCAGCCAAGCCGGGACCCCCATCTACGAGCAGTACTTC	CASSQAGTPIYEQYF
once	TRBV3-1/TRBV3-2	.	TRBJ1-6	TGTGCCAGCAGGGACACGCAGGGTTATAATTCACCCCTCCACTTT	CASRDTQGYNSPLHF
.	TRBV19	.	TRBJ1-2	TGTGCCAGTAGTATCGCCCCCCAGTATGGCTACACCTTC	CASSIAPQYGYTF
.	TRBV4-1	TRBD2	TRBJ2-1	TGCGCCAGCAGCCAAGGTACGAGCGGGGGAACCTACAATGAGCAGTTCTTC	CASSQGTSGGTYNEQFF
.	TRBV2	.	TRBJ1-1	TGTGCCAGCAGTCAGAGCGGCAACACTGAAGCTTTCTTT	CASSQSGNTEAFF
once	TRBV6-2/TRBV6-3	TRBD1	TRBJ1-5	TGTGCCAGCAGCCCAGCGGGACAGGGTCCAGGGCCCCAGCATTTT	CASSPAGQGPGPQHF
.	TRBV28	.	TRBJ2-1	TGTGCCAGCAGTTTCCGACGGAACAATGAGCAGTTCTTC	CASSFRRNNEQFF
.	TRBV5-6	.	TRBJ1-1	TGTGCCAGCAGCTTGTGGGGTGACACTGAAGCTTTCTTT	CASSLWGDTEAFF
once	TRBV3-1/TRBV3-2	TRBD2	TRBJ2-7	TGTGCCAGCAGCCAAGGGGGGGGAGGTGGGCCCTACGAGCAGTACTTC	CASSQGGGGGPYEQYF
.	TRBV19	TRBD1	TRBJ2-6	TGTGCCAGTACCGAGACAGGGGTTCCTGGGGCCAACGTCCTGACTTTC	CASTETGVPGANVLTF
.	TRBV5-8	.	TRBJ1-6	TGTGCCAGCAGCTTAGGCACGTTAAATTCACCCCTCCACTTT	CASSLGTLNSPLHF
once	TRBV4-3	TRBD2	TRBJ2-3	TGCGCCAGCAGCCAAGGGGCCCCGCTAGCGGGAGTTACAGATACGCAGTATTTT	CASSQGAPLAGVTDTQYF
.	TRBV29-1	TRBD2	TRBJ2-3	TGCAGCGTGGGAACGGGAGGCGCAGATACGCAGTATTTT	CSVGTGGADTQYF
.	TRBV11-3	.	TRBJ1-1	TGTGCCAGCAGCGGGGGTACGCCTGAAGCTTTCTTT	CASSGGTPEAFF
.	TRBV7-2	.	TRBJ2-3	TGTGCCAGCAGCTTAAGCGGGTCAAGTTGGGATACGCAGTATTTT	CASSLSGSSWDTQYF
.	TRBV7-3	TRBD2	TRBJ2-1	TGTGCCAGCAGCTTAGGGACTAGCCCTTACAATGAGCAGTTCTTC	CASSLGTSPYNEQFF
.	TRBV2	.	TRBJ1-4	TGTGCCAGCAAGGTTTTTAATGAAAAACTGTTTTTT	CASKVFNEKLFF
.	TRBV27	.	TRBJ1-2	TGTGCCAGCACTCCGGGCGACAGGCCTAACTATGGCTACACCTTC	CASTPGDRPNYGYTF
.	TRBV27	TRBD2	TRBJ2-3	TGTGCCAGCAGTTCCCCCGTCGAGCGGGGAGACACAGATACGCAGTATTTT	CASSSPVERGDTDTQYF
.	TRBV6-5	.	TRBJ2-7	TGTGCCAGCAGTTCGCCTTCAGGGAGGGAGCAGTACTTC	CASSSPSGREQYF